This T cell receptor beta chain was sequenced for a study of blood T cell repertoires in COVID-19. Study information: Some COVID-19 samples were acute and others convalescent; all came from the United States, Italy and Spain.

Using immunoSEQ multiplex PCR, the repertoire was profiled, and TCRdb retains in-frame clones only, with some absent. The table has approximately 200,000 clones, approximately 86% seen once. CDR1 and CDR2 (germline): MNHEY, SVGEGT. The ends were cut back, 6 bases at V and 3 bases at J, with 12 bases in the middle. This CDR3 spans 14 amino acids. The rearrangement joins TRBV6-2 or TRBV6-3 to TRBJ1-5, with D tentatively TRBD1 (6 bases). This TCR derives from a woman younger than 45 who had been exposed to COVID-19. Sequencing was done on a sample of PBMCs or T cells enriched from blood (not recorded which). Here the CDR3 DNA reads TGTGCCAGCAGCCCTGGACAGCACAATCAGCCCCAGCATTTT. This codes for CASSPGQHNQPQHF.